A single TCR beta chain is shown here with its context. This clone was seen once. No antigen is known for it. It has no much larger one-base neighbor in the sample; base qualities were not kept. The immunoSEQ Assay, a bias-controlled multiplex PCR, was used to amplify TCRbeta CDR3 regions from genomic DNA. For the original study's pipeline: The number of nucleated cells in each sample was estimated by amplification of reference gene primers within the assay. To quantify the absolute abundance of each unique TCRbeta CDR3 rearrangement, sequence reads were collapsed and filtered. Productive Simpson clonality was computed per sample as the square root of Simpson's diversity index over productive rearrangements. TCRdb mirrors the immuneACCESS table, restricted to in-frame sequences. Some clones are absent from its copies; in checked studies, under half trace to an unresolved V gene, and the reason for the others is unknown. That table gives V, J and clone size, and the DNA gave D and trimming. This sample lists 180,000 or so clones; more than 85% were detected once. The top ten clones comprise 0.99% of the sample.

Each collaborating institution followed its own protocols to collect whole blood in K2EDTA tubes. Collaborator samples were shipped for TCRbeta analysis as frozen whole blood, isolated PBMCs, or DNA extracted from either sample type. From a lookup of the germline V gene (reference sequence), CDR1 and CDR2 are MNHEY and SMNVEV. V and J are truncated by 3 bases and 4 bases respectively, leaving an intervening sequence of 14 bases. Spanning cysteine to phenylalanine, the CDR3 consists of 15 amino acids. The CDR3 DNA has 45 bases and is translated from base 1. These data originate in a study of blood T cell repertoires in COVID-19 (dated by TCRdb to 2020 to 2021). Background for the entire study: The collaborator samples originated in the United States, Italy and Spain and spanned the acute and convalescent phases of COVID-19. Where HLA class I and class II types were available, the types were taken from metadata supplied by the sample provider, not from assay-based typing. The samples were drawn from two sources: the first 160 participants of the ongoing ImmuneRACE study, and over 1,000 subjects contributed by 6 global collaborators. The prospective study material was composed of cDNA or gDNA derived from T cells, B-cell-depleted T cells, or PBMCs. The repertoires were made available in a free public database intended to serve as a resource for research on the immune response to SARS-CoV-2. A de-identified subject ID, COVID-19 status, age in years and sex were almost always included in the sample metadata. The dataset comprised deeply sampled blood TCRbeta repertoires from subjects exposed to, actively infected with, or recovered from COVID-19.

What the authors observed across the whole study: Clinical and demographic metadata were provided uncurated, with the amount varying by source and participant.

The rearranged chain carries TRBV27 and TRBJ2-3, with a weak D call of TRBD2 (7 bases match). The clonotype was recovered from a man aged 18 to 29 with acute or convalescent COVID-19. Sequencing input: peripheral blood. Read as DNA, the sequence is TGTGCCAGCAGTTTTTCGGGGGGCAGCCCAGATACGCAGTATTTT. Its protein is CASSFSGGSPDTQYF.